This TCR beta chain was captured by sequencing in a study of T cell clonotyping in hematopoietic cell transplantation. General study points: Recipient TCR diversity dropped after transplant; expanded clonotypes rose from day 30 to 180. At the given depth, recipient repertoires were over 95% de novo clonotypes.

The method was immunoSEQ multiplex PCR; TCRdb's version includes in-frame clones alone and lacks a portion of them. The sample lists approximately 9,500 clones, about 77% occurring once. Note on this clone: Its cognate antigen is unknown.

This receptor was taken from a female patient aged 40-49 years who had an allogeneic stem cell transplant from a related donor, so T cells may come from the graft donor. Some clones in this sample may be carry-over from other donors' samples. This specimen consisted of PBMCs, obtained 30 days after allogeneic stem cell transplant.

The CDR3, as DNA: TGTGCCAGCAGCTTCACAGCCTACGAGCAGTACTTC. This codes for CASSFTAYEQYF. This chain links TRBV7-2 with TRBJ2-7; no definite D call. This CDR3 has 12 amino acids. Germline V CDR1 and CDR2: SGHTA, FQGNSA. The germline V and J ends were trimmed by 3 bases and 2 bases, with 5 bases remaining between them.